This T cell receptor (beta chain) originates from a study of T cell changes during pregnancy in multiple sclerosis. Germline V CDR1 and CDR2: SGHTA, FQGNSA. This CDR3 is built from 17 residues. Trimming cost V 5 bases and J 6 bases; bases outside gene matches: 18. The method was immunoSEQ multiplex PCR; TCRdb's version includes in-frame clones alone and lacks a portion of them. The table shows roughly 84,000 clones, with 90% to 95% occurring only once. The sequenced sample was peripheral blood, obtained in the third trimester of pregnancy. This TCR came from a female donor in good health, enrolled as a control in a pregnancy study. J is TRBJ2-5 and V is TRBV7-2, with TRBD2 matching 7 bases. The chain's CDR3 is CASSLQLEREWRKTQYF. The CDR3 DNA follows: TGTGCCAGCAGCCTCCAACTAGAGCGGGAATGGAGGAAGACCCAGTACTTC.